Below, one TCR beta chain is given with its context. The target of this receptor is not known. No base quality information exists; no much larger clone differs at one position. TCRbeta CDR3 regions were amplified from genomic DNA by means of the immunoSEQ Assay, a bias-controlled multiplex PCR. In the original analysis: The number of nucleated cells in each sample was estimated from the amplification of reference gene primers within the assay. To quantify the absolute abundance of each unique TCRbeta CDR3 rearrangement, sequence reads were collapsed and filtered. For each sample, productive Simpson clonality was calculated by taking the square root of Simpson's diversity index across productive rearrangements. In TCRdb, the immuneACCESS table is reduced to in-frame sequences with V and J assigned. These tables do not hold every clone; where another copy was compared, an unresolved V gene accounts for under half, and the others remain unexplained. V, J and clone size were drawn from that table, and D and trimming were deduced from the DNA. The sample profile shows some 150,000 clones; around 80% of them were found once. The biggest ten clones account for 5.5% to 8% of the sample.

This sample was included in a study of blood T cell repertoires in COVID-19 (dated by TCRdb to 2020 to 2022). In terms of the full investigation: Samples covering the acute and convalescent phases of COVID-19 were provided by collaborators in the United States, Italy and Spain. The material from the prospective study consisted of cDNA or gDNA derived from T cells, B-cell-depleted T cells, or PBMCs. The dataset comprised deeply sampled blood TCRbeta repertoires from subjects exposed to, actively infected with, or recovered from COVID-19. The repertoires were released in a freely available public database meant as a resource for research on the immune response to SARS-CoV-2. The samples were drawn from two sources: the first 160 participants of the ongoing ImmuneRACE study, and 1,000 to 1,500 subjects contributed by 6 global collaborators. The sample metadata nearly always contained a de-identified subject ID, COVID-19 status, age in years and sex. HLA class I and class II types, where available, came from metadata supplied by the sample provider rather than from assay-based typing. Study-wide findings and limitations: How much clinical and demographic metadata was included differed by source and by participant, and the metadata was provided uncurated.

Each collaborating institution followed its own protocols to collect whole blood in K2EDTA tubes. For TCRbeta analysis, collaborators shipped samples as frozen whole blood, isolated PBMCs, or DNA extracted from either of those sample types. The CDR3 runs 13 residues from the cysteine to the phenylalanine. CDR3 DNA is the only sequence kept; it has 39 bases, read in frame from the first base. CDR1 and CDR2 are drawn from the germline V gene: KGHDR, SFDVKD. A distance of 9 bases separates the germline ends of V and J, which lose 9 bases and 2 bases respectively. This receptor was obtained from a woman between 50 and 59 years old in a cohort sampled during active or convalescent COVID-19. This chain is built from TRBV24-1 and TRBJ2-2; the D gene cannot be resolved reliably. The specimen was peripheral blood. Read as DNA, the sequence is TGTGCCACCCGAACGACAAACACCGGGGAGCTGTTTTTT. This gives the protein CATRTTNTGELFF.